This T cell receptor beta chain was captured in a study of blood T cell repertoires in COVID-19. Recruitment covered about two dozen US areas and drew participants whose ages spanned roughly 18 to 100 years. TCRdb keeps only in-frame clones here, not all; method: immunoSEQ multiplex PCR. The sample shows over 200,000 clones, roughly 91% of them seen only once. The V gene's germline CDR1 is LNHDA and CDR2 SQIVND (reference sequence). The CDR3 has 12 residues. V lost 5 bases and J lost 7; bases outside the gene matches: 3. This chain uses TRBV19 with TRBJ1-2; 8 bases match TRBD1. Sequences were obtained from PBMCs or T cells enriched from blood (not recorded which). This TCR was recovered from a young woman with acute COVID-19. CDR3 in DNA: TGTGCCAGTAGTCCACAGGGGGGTGGCTACACCTTC. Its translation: CASSPQGGGYTF.